These T cell receptor beta chains were read from a single sample in a study of T cells in Graves' hyperthyroidism and ophthalmopathy. From the multiplex PCR reads, TCRdb called clonotypes with MiXCR, one entry per CDR3 protein. The sample carries fewer than 350,000 distinct CDR3 sequences, roughly 13% recorded once. Source material: blood. The receptors stem from a woman aged 40-49 years with Graves' hyperthyroidism. The CDR3 runs from the conserved cysteine through the conserved F or W. D genes are given only for firm matches. For some rows the clone size is stated as once, few or many, or as a class when expanded; others skip it.

d_gene	j_gene	v_gene	len	abundance	CDR3nt	CDR3aa
NA	TRBJ1-4	TRBV19	16	few	TGTGCCAGTAGTCCCTCTGAGGGGGTGGCTAATGAAAAACTGTTTTTT	CASSPSEGVANEKLFF
NA	TRBJ1-6	TRBV6-1	15	many	TGTGCCAGCAGTGACGCGAGCTCCTATAATTCACCCCTCCACTTT	CASSDASSYNSPLHF
TRBD1	TRBJ1-5	TRBV6-1	15	many	TGTGCCAGCACGACAGGACAGGGCGGCAATCAGCCCCAGCATTTT	CASTTGQGGNQPQHF
TRBD1	TRBJ1-1	TRBV14	17	many	TGTGCCAGCAGCCAAGATCGGTGGACAGGGGTAGGGGGTGAAGCTTTCTTT	CASSQDRWTGVGGEAFF
TRBD1	TRBJ1-1	TRBV20-1	11	many	TGCAGTGCGCCCAGGGGGACTGAAGCTTTCTTT	CSAPRGTEAFF
TRBD1	TRBJ1-2	TRBV7-2	15	many	TGTGCCAGCAGCTTAGGCGCAGGGGGCCTGGGAGGCTACACCTTC	CASSLGAGGLGGYTF
TRBD2	TRBJ2-2	TRBV30	16	few	TGTGCCTGGAGGGGACTAGCGGGTTCGAACACCGGGGAGCTGTTTTTT	CAWRGLAGSNTGELFF
NA	TRBJ2-7	TRBV19	12	many	TGTGCCAGTAGTGGATCGCTCCACGAGCAGTACTTC	CASSGSLHEQYF
NA	TRBJ2-5	TRBV6-1	11	few	TGTGCCAGCAGCACCGGGCCTCCCAAATACTTC	CASSTGPPKYF
NA	TRBJ2-1	TRBV7-9	13	many	TGTGCCAGCAGCCACGGACTACCGAATGAGCAGTTCTTC	CASSHGLPNEQFF
NA	TRBJ1-2	TRBV9	13	NA	TGTGCCAGCAGCGACAGGGCAGGTTATGGCTACACCTTC	CASSDRAGYGYTF
TRBD2	TRBJ2-5	TRBV20-1	14	NA	TGCAGTGCTAGCATCACTAGCGGAAAAGAGACCCAGTACTTC	CSASITSGKETQYF
NA	TRBJ2-2	TRBV15	19	few	TGTGCCACCAGCAGAGTAGGGGCCCTCAAGGGGGCGAACACCGGGGAGCTGTTTTTT	CATSRVGALKGANTGELFF
TRBD2	TRBJ2-3	TRBV11-2	17	many	TGTGCCAGCAGCTTAGGACTAGCGGGAAAGTTATCAGATACGCAGTATTTT	CASSLGLAGKLSDTQYF
NA	TRBJ1-5	TRBV20-1	12	many	TGCAGTGCTAGGTACGGCAATCAGCCCCAGCATTTT	CSARYGNQPQHF
TRBD1	TRBJ1-6	TRBV7-9	16	NA	TGTGCCAGCACCTTGTTCGCAGGGGGGCGGAATTCACCCCTCCACTTT	CASTLFAGGRNSPLHF
NA	TRBJ1-5	TRBV19	14	few	TGTGCCAGTAGTATCCAGGCGGGCAATCAGCCCCAGCATTTT	CASSIQAGNQPQHF
NA	TRBJ1-2	TRBV20-1	9	few	TGCAGTGCTAGAAATGGCTACACCTTC	CSARNGYTF
TRBD1	TRBJ1-1	TRBV28	15	NA	TGTGCCAGCAGTCTCATGGGACAGGGGAACACTGAAGCTTTCTTT	CASSLMGQGNTEAFF
NA	TRBJ2-3	TRBV24-1	17	NA	TGTGCCACCAGTGACGGGGACAGGCTAGCGGAGACAGATACGCAGTATTTT	CATSDGDRLAETDTQYF
TRBD2	TRBJ2-5	TRBV12-3/TRBV12-4	13	many	TGTGCCAGCAGGCCGGGACTACAAGAGACCCAGTACTTC	CASRPGLQETQYF
NA	TRBJ2-1	TRBV24-1	14	many	NA	CATSSSGRSNEQFF
TRBD1	TRBJ1-6	TRBV7-9	13	many	TGTGCCAGCAGCCCGGACAGGGCATCACCCCTCCACTTT	CASSPDRASPLHF
NA	TRBJ2-1	TRBV6-2/TRBV6-3	14	many	TGTGCCAGCACCCTGACGGAGACTCCTAATGAGCAGTTCTTC	CASTLTETPNEQFF
NA	TRBJ2-5	TRBV7-2	14	many	TGTGCCAGCAGCCCCCAACTGAGTATTGAGACCCAGTACTTC	CASSPQLSIETQYF
NA	TRBJ2-4	TRBV5-1	15	NA	TGCGCCAGCAGCCCGCGGGCACAGGGAGAAAACATTCAGTACTTC	CASSPRAQGENIQYF
NA	TRBJ2-7	TRBV15	13	once	TGTGCCACCAGCAGAGAACAGGGCGGCGAGCAGTACTTC	CATSREQGGEQYF
NA	TRBJ2-1	TRBV6-1	16	many	TGTGCCAGCAGCCGAACCGGGACAACTATGAGCAATGAGCAGTTCTTC	CASSRTGTTMSNEQFF
TRBD2	TRBJ2-1	TRBV7-3	18	many	TGTGCCAGCAGCTTACGAATAGCGGGAGACTCCCCCTACAATGAGCAGTTCTTC	CASSLRIAGDSPYNEQFF
NA	TRBJ2-1	TRBV29-1	12	few	TGCAGCGTCATAAGCCCTAGCTATGAGCAGTTCTTC	CSVISPSYEQFF
TRBD2	TRBJ2-5	TRBV5-6	15	NA	TGTGCCAGCAGCCTCCCTAGCGGCCGCCAATCGACCCAGTACTTC	CASSLPSGRQSTQYF
NA	TRBJ1-5	TRBV6-1	15	many	TGTGCCAGCAGGTCCGGGACGTTAGGCAATCAGCCCCAGCATTTT	CASRSGTLGNQPQHF
TRBD2	TRBJ2-3	TRBV19	14	few	TGTGCCAGTAGTATGACTAGCGGCTTAGATACGCAGTATTTT	CASSMTSGLDTQYF
NA	TRBJ2-7	TRBV15	16	many	TGTGCCACCAGCAGAGTTCCCCCGGAGAAGGCCGACGAGCAGTACTTC	CATSRVPPEKADEQYF
NA	TRBJ2-3	TRBV12-3/TRBV12-4	16	NA	TGTGCCAGCAGTCTTGGGAAGAGGACCCTCACAGATACGCAGTATTTT	CASSLGKRTLTDTQYF
TRBD1	TRBJ1-2	TRBV2	13	many	TGTGCCAGCAAGGCAAGCAGGGGGCATGGCTACACCTTC	CASKASRGHGYTF
NA	TRBJ1-1	TRBV18	14	many	TGTGCCAGCTCAGACACAGGTTTTAGCACTGAAGCTTTCTTT	CASSDTGFSTEAFF
TRBD1	TRBJ1-4	TRBV7-2	16	many	TGTGCCAGCAGCTTACCGGTGGGGACAGGGTTTGAAAAACTGTTTTTT	CASSLPVGTGFEKLFF
NA	TRBJ2-7	TRBV20-1	15	many	TGCAGTGCTAAAGGATCCGGGGTACTGGCTCACGAGCAGTACTTC	CSAKGSGVLAHEQYF
TRBD2	TRBJ2-1	TRBV9	16	NA	TGTGCCAGCAGCGTAGCTATTAGCGGGAGTACCAATGAGCAGTTCTTC	CASSVAISGSTNEQFF